The 13 T cell receptor beta chains given below trace back to one sample, sequenced in a study of blood T cell repertoires in COVID-19. The protocol was immunoSEQ multiplex PCR, while the TCRdb copy is restricted to in-frame clones and leaves out a portion. This sample has approximately 490,000 clones, with less than 90% found just once. The sequencing sample was made of PBMCs or T cells enriched from blood (not recorded which). These receptors were obtained from a woman aged 60-75 years who had recovered from COVID-19.

The rearrangement joins TRBV19 to TRBJ1-5; no firm D call. In germline, CDR1 is LNHDA, CDR2 SQIVND (reference sequence). Trimming stripped 9 bases from V and 2 bases from J, with 17 bases between. The CDR3 is 15 residues long. The CDR3 spells CASDGEKIGNQPQHF. CDR3 sequence (DNA): TGTGCCAGCGACGGGGAGAAGATTGGCAATCAGCCCCAGCATTTT. Full variable domain (remainder filled in from reference TRBV19 and TRBJ1-5): DGGITQSPKYLFRKEGQNVTLSCEQNLNHDAMYWYRQDPGQGLRLIYYSQIVNDFQKGDIAEGYSVSREKKESFPLTVTSAQKNPTAFYLCASDGEKIGNQPQHFGDGTRLSIL.

V and J are TRBV10-3 and TRBJ2-3, with D tentatively TRBD2 (7 bases). Germline loops: CDR1 ENHRY, CDR2 SYGVKD. Trimming removed 8 bases from V and 1 base from J, with 13 bases in between. The CDR3 totals 14 residues. CDR3 loop: CAICPGGRTDTQYF. CDR3 DNA sequence: TGTGCCATCTGCCCGGGGGGCCGCACAGATACGCAGTATTTT.

The chain has TRBV4-1 and TRBJ1-2; TRBD1 aligns across 9 bases. The CDR3 has 14 amino acids. Germline lookup yields CDR1 MGHRA and CDR2 YSYEKL. The junction had 6 bases not matched to a gene; V was cut back by 4 bases and J by 6 bases. The CDR3 nucleotides are TGCGCCAGCAGCCCCCGGGACAGGGATAATGGCTACACCTTC. Protein sequence: CASSPRDRDNGYTF.

The rearrangement uses TRBV2 and TRBJ1-2; 9 bases match TRBD1. J gave up 7 bases and V 3 bases, and 6 bases lay outside the gene matches. The CDR3 consists of 14 residues. Germline CDR1 reads SNHLY; CDR2 reads FYNNEI. The CDR3 DNA reads as TGTGCCAGCAGTGAGCACAGGGGGCGAAGTGGCTACACCTTC. Protein sequence: CASSEHRGRSGYTF.

The CDR3 nucleotides are TGTGCCAGCAGGGAGGGGCCCTTTACATCAAATACGCAGTATTTT. Its translation: CASREGPFTSNTQYF. The chain has TRBV6-5 and TRBJ2-3; D is possibly TRBD2 (6 bases). Germline CDR1 MNHEY, CDR2 SVGAGI. There are 15 residues in the CDR3. Between the trimmed V and J ends, which lost 6 bases and 7 bases, there was a span of 20 bases.

This clone was observed a single time. The chain links TRBV5-1 to TRBJ1-2; D is possibly TRBD1 (5 bases). V shed 4 bases and J shed 8 bases, with 21 bases lying between them. Looked up from germline, CDR1 is SGHRS and CDR2 is YFSETQ. This CDR3 has 15 residues. The CDR3 here is CASSPSVGESSGYTF. The CDR3 nucleotides are TGCGCCAGCAGCCCCTCGGTAGGGGAATCGAGCGGCTACACCTTC.

In DNA form, the CDR3 reads TGTGCCAGTAGTCTAGCTCGGACAGGGCCCGATGAAAAACTGTTTTTT. It translates to CASSLARTGPDEKLFF. The chain joins TRBV19 to TRBJ1-4; 8 positions agree with TRBD1. Germline CDR1 is LNHDA and CDR2 is SQIVND (reference sequence). The CDR3 length is 16 residues. V trimming: 5 bases; J trimming: 6 bases; junction bases outside the gene matches: 11.

The chain has TRBV13 and TRBJ2-3; tentatively, D is TRBD2 (5 bases). The CDR3 is 16 amino acids. V lost 6 bases to trimming and J lost 5 bases, with 21 bases between them. Germline CDR1 PRHDT, CDR2 FYEKMQ (reference sequence). In DNA, the CDR3 is TGTGCCAGCAGTCGCGCCGGACTTCCGGCCATAGATACGCAGTATTTT. Encoded protein: CASSRAGLPAIDTQYF.

CDR3: CASSLSPFQPQHF. The CDR3 nucleotides are TGTGCCAGCAGTTTATCCCCGTTTCAGCCCCAGCATTTT. The rearrangement uses TRBV27 and TRBJ1-5, with D hard to call. CDR1 and CDR2 from the germline V gene are MNHEY and SMNVEV (reference sequence). Trimming stripped 0 bases from V and 6 bases from J, with 6 bases between. This CDR3 is built from 13 residues.

This clone has only one observation. This chain links TRBV10-3 with TRBJ2-1; 8 bases line up with TRBD1. The germline V gene encodes CDR1 ENHRY and CDR2 SYGVKD. The CDR3 runs 16 residues. The V segment lost 0 bases and the J segment 6 bases; nucleotides outside the gene matches: 7. The CDR3 DNA sequence: TGTGCCATCAGTGAGTCCCGGACAGGGCTAGGCAATGAGCAGTTCTTC. It yields the protein CAISESRTGLGNEQFF.

The V and J genes are TRBV7-8 and TRBJ2-1; 7 nucleotides line up with TRBD1. The CDR3 runs 13 residues. V was clipped by 5 bases and J by 6 bases; unmatched bases: 4. The germline gives CDR1 SGHVS, CDR2 FQNEAQ. DNA for the CDR3: TGTGCCAGCAGCCCCGACAGGGTCAATGAGCAGTTCTTC. Amino acid sequence: CASSPDRVNEQFF.

This clone was detected only once. The J gene is TRBJ2-7, the V gene TRBV3-1 (or the pseudogene TRBV3-2), with unresolved D. Germline CDR1 is LGHDT and CDR2 is YNNKEL (reference sequence). The length of the CDR3 is 13 residues. V was shortened by 1 base and J by 6 bases, with 10 bases between the two germline ends. The CDR3 nucleotides read TGTGCCAGCAGCCAAGGGAGATTCTCCGAGCAGTACGTC. It translates to CASSQGRFSEQYV.

This clone was detected only once. The chain carries TRBV5-1 and TRBJ1-2; possible D gene TRBD1, 5 bases. V was clipped by 3 bases and J by 4 bases, with 13 bases between them. CDR1 and CDR2 from the germline V gene are SGHRS and YFSETQ. The CDR3 has 14 residues. CDR3 amino acids: CASSSWGGSYGYTF. The CDR3 DNA is TGCGCCAGCAGCTCGTGGGGGGGGAGCTATGGCTACACCTTC.